This TCR beta chain was identified in a study of blood T cell repertoires in COVID-19. Whole-study context: Specimens from acute and convalescent COVID-19 originated in the United States, Italy and Spain. The analysed material was cDNA or gDNA that came from T cells, B-cell-depleted T cells, or PBMCs.

The CDR3 covers 14 residues. V lost 4 bases to trimming and J lost 5 bases; unmatched junction nucleotides: 6. CDR1 and CDR2 (germline): SGHDN, FVKESK. Authors' data handling: Reference gene primer amplification gave estimated nucleated cell counts. Libraries were prepared by immunoSEQ multiplex PCR; TCRdb keeps only in-frame clonotypes and omits some of them. That table furnishes V, J and clone size, whereas the DNA furnished D and trimming. In the table there are over 35,000 clones, about four fifths of which are singletons. Input material: peripheral blood. The chain carries TRBV14 and TRBJ1-1; 8 bases agree with TRBD1. The sequence was collected from a man aged 35 to 55 with active or convalescent COVID-19. CDR3 DNA: TGTGCCAGCAGCCGGCAGGGGGCAGGAACTGAAGCTTTCTTT. Translation gives CASSRQGAGTEAFF.